This T cell receptor (beta chain) was recovered during a study of CD8+ T cells in alopecia areata. After removal of 5 bases from V and 3 bases from J, the junction contained 5 bases not matched to a gene. The CDR3 covers 16 residues. CDR1 is GTSNPN and CDR2 is SVGIG in the germline V gene (reference sequence). cDNA reverse transcribed from extracted RNA served as the sequencing template. Produced via immunoSEQ multiplex PCR; TCRdb's table is partial and in-frame only. The table records roughly 250,000 clones, 67% of them present only once. This chain uses TRBV30 with TRBJ2-1; 15 bases align to TRBD2. The receptor's source is a human donor with alopecia areata. This sample comprised CD4+ T cells sorted from blood, obtained at week 0. Here the CDR3 reads CAWDGLAGGIYNEQFF. The CDR3 nucleotides read TGTGCCTGGGATGGACTAGCGGGGGGGATCTACAATGAGCAGTTCTTC.